This TCR beta chain appears in the sequencing data of a study of T cells in Graves' hyperthyroidism and ophthalmopathy. Trimming took off 10 bases at V and 1 base at J, with 16 bases between the two ends. Germline CDR1 ENHRY, CDR2 SYGVKD. The CDR3 contains 14 residues. Authors of the study amplified TCR beta CDR3 regions from RNA transcripts. The HTBI primer set served for first-round RT-PCR of the TCR CDR3. TCRdb fed the multiplex PCR reads into MiXCR, producing one record per CDR3 protein. The sample has approximately 420,000 distinct CDR3 sequences; about 16% are singletons. V gene TRBV10-3 combines with J gene TRBJ2-5, with D possibly TRBD2 on 7 matching bases. Material: blood. The TCR originated in a woman aged 25 to 39 with Graves' hyperthyroidism. For the CDR3, the DNA is TGTGCCACTAAACTGGGGGGGGCCCAAGAGACCCAGTACTTC. Translating it yields CATKLGGAQETQYF.